A selection of T cell receptor beta chains follows, all from one sample in a study of shared clonotypes between healthy human individuals. Assay used: immunoSEQ multiplex PCR; TCRdb lists only in-frame clones, some missing. Of roughly 1 million clones listed, about 76% are singletons. The sample comprised memory CD4+ T cells sorted from blood. All receptors come from a man aged 18 to 29 in good health. Each CDR3 is given with its conserved first and last residue. Fields, in order: D gene, J gene, V gene, clone size, CDR3 DNA, CDR3 protein. D genes are given only for firm matches. Where a row states a size, it is once, few, many or the class of an expanded clone; other rows omit it.

d_gene: -
j_gene: TRBJ1-1
v_gene: TRBV18
abundance: few
CDR3nt: TGTGCCAGCTCAGTCTCCAACACTGAAGCTTTCTTT
CDR3aa: CASSVSNTEAFF

d_gene: TRBD1
j_gene: TRBJ1-4
v_gene: TRBV7-9
abundance: -
CDR3nt: TGTGCCAGCAGCCCGGGGACAGGTAGTGAAAAACTGTTTTTT
CDR3aa: CASSPGTGSEKLFF

d_gene: TRBD1
j_gene: TRBJ2-5
v_gene: TRBV11-2
abundance: -
CDR3nt: TGTGCCAGCAGCTTAGGGGGGACAGGAGTAGAGACCCAGTACTTC
CDR3aa: CASSLGGTGVETQYF

d_gene: -
j_gene: TRBJ1-1
v_gene: TRBV18
abundance: -
CDR3nt: TGTGCCAGCTCACCACTCCCGGAAACTGAAGCTTTCTTT
CDR3aa: CASSPLPETEAFF

d_gene: TRBD1
j_gene: TRBJ1-1
v_gene: TRBV5-4
abundance: -
CDR3nt: TGTGCCAGCAGCTTCGGACAGGGGGTAAAGAACACTGAAGCTTTCTTT
CDR3aa: CASSFGQGVKNTEAFF

d_gene: TRBD2
j_gene: TRBJ2-5
v_gene: TRBV5-1
abundance: -
CDR3nt: TGCGCCAGCAGCTTAGAGAGGAGCGGGGGGGCAGAGACCCAGTACTTC
CDR3aa: CASSLERSGGAETQYF

d_gene: -
j_gene: TRBJ2-7
v_gene: TRBV28
abundance: -
CDR3nt: TGTGCCAGCAGTCCGGAACAGACAGGTAGATCCGAGCAGTACTTC
CDR3aa: CASSPEQTGRSEQYF

d_gene: -
j_gene: TRBJ2-2
v_gene: TRBV9
abundance: -
CDR3nt: TGTGCCAGCAGCGTAGGAAACGTGAACACCGGGGAGCTGTTTTTT
CDR3aa: CASSVGNVNTGELFF

d_gene: -
j_gene: TRBJ2-5
v_gene: TRBV29-1
abundance: -
CDR3nt: TGCAGCGTTGAGTCGCTGGCAGAAATTCAGGAGACCCAGTACTTC
CDR3aa: CSVESLAEIQETQYF

d_gene: -
j_gene: TRBJ1-5
v_gene: TRBV15
abundance: -
CDR3nt: TGTGCCACCAGCAGAGATCTCCGAGAAGAGGAGCCCCAGCATTTT
CDR3aa: CATSRDLREEEPQHF

d_gene: -
j_gene: TRBJ2-7
v_gene: TRBV6-1
abundance: -
CDR3nt: TGTGCCAGCAGCCAGGATCAAGGGTACGAGCAGTACTTC
CDR3aa: CASSQDQGYEQYF

d_gene: -
j_gene: TRBJ1-5
v_gene: TRBV2
abundance: -
CDR3nt: TGTGCCAGCAGAGACGGCCCTAGCAATCAGCCCCAGCATTTT
CDR3aa: CASRDGPSNQPQHF

d_gene: -
j_gene: TRBJ1-5
v_gene: TRBV10-3
abundance: -
CDR3nt: TGTGCCATCAGTGAGTCGAGGTCAGGGGCAAATCAGCCCCAGCATTTT
CDR3aa: CAISESRSGANQPQHF

d_gene: -
j_gene: TRBJ2-7
v_gene: TRBV5-1
abundance: -
CDR3nt: TGCGCCAGCAGCCAATGGCCCTACGAGCAGTACTTC
CDR3aa: CASSQWPYEQYF

d_gene: -
j_gene: TRBJ2-7
v_gene: TRBV7-8
abundance: -
CDR3nt: TGTGCCAGCAGCTTAGTATTAACAGGGAGTAACGAGCAGTACTTC
CDR3aa: CASSLVLTGSNEQYF

d_gene: TRBD2
j_gene: TRBJ2-1
v_gene: TRBV5-1
abundance: few
CDR3nt: TGCGCCAGCAGCTTTACGACTAGCGCCTACAATGAGCAGTTCTTC
CDR3aa: CASSFTTSAYNEQFF

d_gene: -
j_gene: TRBJ2-5
v_gene: TRBV5-1
abundance: once
CDR3nt: TGCGCCAGCAGCTTGGCAGGGTCTGGGGAGACCCAGTACTTC
CDR3aa: CASSLAGSGETQYF

d_gene: TRBD1
j_gene: TRBJ2-1
v_gene: TRBV6-1
abundance: -
CDR3nt: TGTGCCAGCAGCCGACAGGGGGGGGAGCAGTTCTTC
CDR3aa: CASSRQGGEQFF

d_gene: TRBD2
j_gene: TRBJ2-5
v_gene: TRBV7-8
abundance: -
CDR3nt: TGTGCCAGCCAACTAGCGGGGATCCAAGAGACCCAGTACTTC
CDR3aa: CASQLAGIQETQYF

d_gene: -
j_gene: TRBJ1-1
v_gene: TRBV6-5
abundance: -
CDR3nt: TGTGCCAGCGGAGAGGCCGAGTTCGGCACTGAAGCTTTCTTT
CDR3aa: CASGEAEFGTEAFF

d_gene: -
j_gene: TRBJ1-4
v_gene: TRBV6-5
abundance: -
CDR3nt: TGTGCCAGCGGGCGGGGGAATGAAAAACTGTTTTTT
CDR3aa: CASGRGNEKLFF

d_gene: TRBD1
j_gene: TRBJ2-1
v_gene: TRBV10-3
abundance: -
CDR3nt: TGTGCCATCAGCCCTGGACAGGGGGTCCCCGCGTCCTACAATGAGCAGTTCTTC
CDR3aa: CAISPGQGVPASYNEQFF

d_gene: -
j_gene: TRBJ2-3
v_gene: TRBV28
abundance: -
CDR3nt: TGTGCCAGCAGTTCCGGTTTAGATACGCAGTATTTT
CDR3aa: CASSSGLDTQYF

d_gene: TRBD2
j_gene: TRBJ2-1
v_gene: TRBV7-2
abundance: -
CDR3nt: TGTGCCAGCAGCCCCCCAGGCCGGACTAGCGGGACGGGTGAGCAGTTCTTC
CDR3aa: CASSPPGRTSGTGEQFF

d_gene: -
j_gene: TRBJ1-5
v_gene: TRBV5-1
abundance: -
CDR3nt: TGCGCCAGCAGCTATGACGGGTATAGCAATCAGCCCCAGCATTTT
CDR3aa: CASSYDGYSNQPQHF

d_gene: -
j_gene: TRBJ2-7
v_gene: TRBV28
abundance: -
CDR3nt: TGTGCCAGCAGTTCACCGGGACTGAGCTACGAGCAGTACTTC
CDR3aa: CASSSPGLSYEQYF

d_gene: TRBD1
j_gene: TRBJ2-2
v_gene: TRBV10-2
abundance: -
CDR3nt: TGCGCCAGCGCGACAGGGCCCACCGGGGAGCTGTTTTTT
CDR3aa: CASATGPTGELFF

d_gene: TRBD2
j_gene: TRBJ2-3
v_gene: TRBV4-1
abundance: once
CDR3nt: TGCGCCAGCAGCCAAGGGATCACTAGCGGGGGAAGCACAGATACGCAGTATTTT
CDR3aa: CASSQGITSGGSTDTQYF

d_gene: -
j_gene: TRBJ2-3
v_gene: TRBV29-1
abundance: -
CDR3nt: TGCAGCACAAAAGGCGGACGACAGGATACGCAGTATTTT
CDR3aa: CSTKGGRQDTQYF

d_gene: -
j_gene: TRBJ2-5
v_gene: TRBV7-2
abundance: -
CDR3nt: TGTGCCAGCAGCAACAGGGAGAAGCAGTACTTC
CDR3aa: CASSNREKQYF

d_gene: -
j_gene: TRBJ1-5
v_gene: TRBV6-1
abundance: once
CDR3nt: TGTGCCAGCAGTGAAGACGGTTACAATCAGCCCCAGCATTTT
CDR3aa: CASSEDGYNQPQHF

d_gene: TRBD1
j_gene: TRBJ1-5
v_gene: TRBV28
abundance: -
CDR3nt: TGTGCCAGCAGAAATGGACAGGGGTTCAATCAGCCCCAGCATTTT
CDR3aa: CASRNGQGFNQPQHF

d_gene: -
j_gene: TRBJ1-5
v_gene: TRBV10-3
abundance: -
CDR3nt: TGTGCCATCAGTGGGGCAGGGACTCAGCCCCAGCATTTT
CDR3aa: CAISGAGTQPQHF

d_gene: -
j_gene: TRBJ1-2
v_gene: TRBV29-1
abundance: -
CDR3nt: TGCAGCGTTGAAGGAGGCGGAGGGACACCTAACTATGGCTACACCTTC
CDR3aa: CSVEGGGGTPNYGYTF

d_gene: TRBD1
j_gene: TRBJ1-5
v_gene: TRBV4-1
abundance: -
CDR3nt: TGCGCCAGCAGCCAAGTGGAGACAGGGATACAGCCCCAGCATTTT
CDR3aa: CASSQVETGIQPQHF

d_gene: TRBD2
j_gene: TRBJ2-3
v_gene: TRBV19
abundance: -
CDR3nt: TGTGCCAGCATGACTAGCGGGGGGGCCGCAGATACGCAGTATTTT
CDR3aa: CASMTSGGAADTQYF

d_gene: -
j_gene: TRBJ1-3
v_gene: TRBV18
abundance: once
CDR3nt: TGTGCCAGCTCACCCACCCTGACAGACTCTGGAAACACCATATATTTT
CDR3aa: CASSPTLTDSGNTIYF

d_gene: -
j_gene: TRBJ1-6
v_gene: TRBV11-2
abundance: few
CDR3nt: TGTGCCAGCAGCTTAGGGACGGTTAATAATTCACCCCTCCACTTT
CDR3aa: CASSLGTVNNSPLHF

d_gene: -
j_gene: TRBJ1-6
v_gene: TRBV5-1
abundance: -
CDR3nt: TGCGCCAGCAGCTTGGAGGGCTCCTATAATTCACCCCTCCACTTT
CDR3aa: CASSLEGSYNSPLHF

d_gene: TRBD1
j_gene: TRBJ1-6
v_gene: TRBV30
abundance: -
CDR3nt: TGTGCCCGGAAGGGGGACAGTAATTCACCCCTCCACTTT
CDR3aa: CARKGDSNSPLHF

d_gene: TRBD2
j_gene: TRBJ2-5
v_gene: TRBV5-4
abundance: -
CDR3nt: TGTGCCAGCAGCTTTTCTTCGGGAGGGGGTGAGACCCAGTACTTC
CDR3aa: CASSFSSGGGETQYF

d_gene: TRBD2
j_gene: TRBJ2-5
v_gene: TRBV19
abundance: -
CDR3nt: TGTGCCAGTGGACCTACGGGGGGTAGACGGACCCAGTACTTC
CDR3aa: CASGPTGGRRTQYF

d_gene: -
j_gene: TRBJ2-7
v_gene: TRBV5-1
abundance: -
CDR3nt: TGCGCCAGCAGCTTGGTTGTAGGGGCCTACGAGCAGTACTTC
CDR3aa: CASSLVVGAYEQYF

d_gene: -
j_gene: TRBJ2-7
v_gene: TRBV6-6
abundance: -
CDR3nt: TGTGCCAGCAGGACCTTACAAAGCTACGAGCAGTACTTC
CDR3aa: CASRTLQSYEQYF